The 12 T cell receptor beta chains given below trace back to one sample, sequenced in a study of Ad26.COV2.S vaccination and SARS-CoV-2 variants. Repertoires were generated with immunoSEQ multiplex PCR, while TCRdb's copy carries only in-frame clones and drops some. Of 180,000 or so clones listed, roughly nine tenths are singletons. The input for sequencing was peripheral blood, taken after recovery from COVID-19. The source of these receptors is a human donor who had recovered from COVID-19.

The chain employs TRBV19 and TRBJ2-3; D is uncertain. V was trimmed by 6 bases and J by 2 bases, leaving 15 bases between them. CDR1 and CDR2 (germline): LNHDA, SQIVND (reference sequence). The CDR3 is 15 residues long. CDR3 DNA: TGTGCCAGTAGAAGGGCCGGTAAAAACACAGATACGCAGTATTTT. Translated: CASRRAGKNTDTQYF.

The chain couples TRBV2 to TRBJ2-7, with TRBD2 matching over 12 bases. This CDR3 is 17 amino acids long. V gave up 7 bases and J gave up 5 bases; unmatched junction bases: 15. Germline loops: CDR1 SNHLY, CDR2 FYNNEI. The CDR3 sequence is CASTPGLAGLIPHEQYF. The CDR3 DNA sequence: TGTGCCAGCACCCCGGGACTAGCGGGCCTAATCCCTCACGAGCAGTACTTC.

The chain recombines TRBV18 with TRBJ2-7, with 8 bases that match TRBD2. J lost 6 bases, V lost 4 bases, and 8 bases had no gene match. Germline values: CDR1 KGHSH, CDR2 LQKENI. The CDR3 contains 14 residues. The CDR3: CASSRNGGRSEQYF. DNA of the CDR3: TGTGCCAGCTCACGAAATGGCGGGAGGAGCGAGCAGTACTTC.

This clone was counted once. CDR3 region: CASSFPASGSTDTQYF. Here the CDR3 DNA reads TGTGCCAGCAGTTTTCCCGCTAGCGGAAGCACAGATACGCAGTATTTT. This sequence joins TRBV28 and TRBJ2-3; 7 nucleotides align to TRBD2. With 3 bases clipped from V and 0 bases from J, the junction kept 6 bases outside the gene matches. The CDR3 runs 16 residues. Germline CDR1 MDHEN, CDR2 SYDVKM.

This clone occurred a few times. The gene calls are TRBV16 and TRBJ1-6; tentatively, D is TRBD1 (5 bases). The V end was cut by 0 bases, the J end by 6 bases, with 12 bases between. Germline V lookup: CDR1 KGHSY, CDR2 FQNENV. CDR3 size: 16 residues. The CDR3 protein is CASSQSRAGSNSPLHF. CDR3 sequence (DNA): TGTGCCAGCAGCCAATCTCGGGCAGGGAGTAATTCACCCCTCCACTTT.

This clone was seen a handful of times. The junction departs from the called germline gene at one end, perhaps through a read error. This sequence joins TRBV12-5 and TRBJ2-7; 10 bases map to TRBD2. The germline V gene encodes CDR1 LGHNT and CDR2 FRNRAP. This CDR3 contains 15 residues. CDR3 amino acids: CASGLKLAGSSEQYF. CDR3 nucleotides: TGTGCTAGTGGTTTGAAACTAGCGGGATCCTCCGAGCAGTACTTC.

The chain links TRBV6-5 to TRBJ1-1; D is undetermined. The length of the CDR3 is 16 residues. Germline V CDR1 and CDR2: MNHEY, SVGAGI. Between the trimmed V and J ends, which lost 3 bases and 0 bases, there was a span of 14 bases. The CDR3 nucleotides read TGTGCCAGCAGTTATCGGAGAAACCTCATGAACACTGAAGCTTTCTTT. It specifies CASSYRRNLMNTEAFF.

The CDR3: CASSVVLPLPPYYEQYF. CDR3 nucleotide sequence: TGTGCCAGCAGTGTAGTCCTTCCCTTGCCACCCTACTACGAGCAGTACTTC. V and J are TRBV6-1 and TRBJ2-7; D remains ambiguous. CDR1 and CDR2 (germline): MNHNS, SASEGT. The length of the CDR3 is 17 residues. V lost 4 bases, J lost 3 bases, and 22 bases lay in between.

The V gene is TRBV19, the J gene TRBJ1-1; weak D call: TRBD1 (6 bases). Germline CDR1 reads LNHDA; CDR2 reads SQIVND (reference sequence). The CDR3 loop spans 16 amino acids. V lost 7 bases and J 4 bases, leaving 22 bases between the germline ends. The CDR3 region has the DNA TGTGCCAGTACACACAGGGAAAGGCCTAAGGGCACTGAAGCTTTCTTT. Its translation: CASTHRERPKGTEAFF. Filled out from reference TRBV19 and TRBJ1-1, the complete variable domain reads DGGITQSPKYLFRKEGQNVTLSCEQNLNHDAMYWYRQDPGQGLRLIYYSQIVNDFQKGDIAEGYSVSREKKESFPLTVTSAQKNPTAFYLCASTHRERPKGTEAFFGQGTRLTVV.

This clone was detected only a few times. This chain joins TRBV10-1 and TRBJ2-1; 8 nucleotides line up with TRBD2. The CDR3 has 14 amino acids. Germline lookup yields CDR1 WNHNN and CDR2 SYGVQD (reference sequence). Losses at the gene ends were 9 bases for V and 8 bases for J; bases not matched to a gene: 12. The CDR3 region has the DNA TGCGCCAGGCTCCTAGGCGGGAGGAACTATGAGCAGTTCTTC. Translating gives CARLLGGRNYEQFF.

CDR3 sequence (DNA): TGTGCCAGCAGTTCCCCCCCTACGAACACTGAAGCTTTCTTT. Amino acid sequence: CASSSPPTNTEAFF. The chain has TRBV28 and TRBJ1-1; D gene unclear. Germline values: CDR1 MDHEN, CDR2 SYDVKM. V dropped 4 bases and J dropped 1 base, with 10 bases sitting between them. The CDR3 sequence is 14 residues long.

The rearrangement joins TRBV5-8 to TRBJ2-3; tentative D call: TRBD1 (6 bases). The CDR3 consists of 15 residues. Trimming left V 0 bases short and J 0 bases short, with 8 bases between. CDR1 is SGHTS and CDR2 is YDEGEE in the germline V gene. CDR3 in amino acids: CASSLEGGSTDTQYF. Here the CDR3 DNA reads TGTGCCAGCAGCTTGGAAGGGGGTAGCACAGATACGCAGTATTTT.